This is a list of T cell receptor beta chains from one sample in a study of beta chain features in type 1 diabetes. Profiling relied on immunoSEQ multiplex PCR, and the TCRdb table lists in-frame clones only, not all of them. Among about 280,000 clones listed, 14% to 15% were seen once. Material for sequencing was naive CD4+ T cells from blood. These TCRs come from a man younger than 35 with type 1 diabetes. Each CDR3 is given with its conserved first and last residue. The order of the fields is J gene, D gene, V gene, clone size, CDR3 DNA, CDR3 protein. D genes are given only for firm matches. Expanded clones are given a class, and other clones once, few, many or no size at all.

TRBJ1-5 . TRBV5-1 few TGCGCCAGCAGCTACCTTGGACTTAGCAATCAGCCCCAGCATTTT CASSYLGLSNQPQHF
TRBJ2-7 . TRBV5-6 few TGTGCCAGCAGCAGACTTCGGGGGGCCCCCTACGAGCAGTACTTC CASSRLRGAPYEQYF
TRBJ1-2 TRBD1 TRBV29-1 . TGCAGCGTTGGGACAGGGATCTATGGCTACACCTTC CSVGTGIYGYTF
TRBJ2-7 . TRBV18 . TGTGCCAGCTCACCTGGCGGCAGTCAGTTAAACAACGAGCAGTACTTC CASSPGGSQLNNEQYF
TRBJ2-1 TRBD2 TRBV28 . TGTGCCAGCAAGCGGGAGAATGAGCAGTTCTTC CASKRENEQFF
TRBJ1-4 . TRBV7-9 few TGTGCCAGCAGCGCCCGGACAGCTGATAATGAAAAACTGTTTTTT CASSARTADNEKLFF
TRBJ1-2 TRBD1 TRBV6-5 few TGTGCCAGCAGTCTATCTGGGACAGGGAAAAGCGGCTACACCTTC CASSLSGTGKSGYTF
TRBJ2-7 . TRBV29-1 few TGCAGCGTGTTTATCCCAGACTACTACGAGCAGTACTTC CSVFIPDYYEQYF
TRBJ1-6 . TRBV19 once TGTGCCAGTAGTCTACCGGGGTATAATTCACCCCTCCACTTT CASSLPGYNSPLHF
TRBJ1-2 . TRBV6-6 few TGTGCCAGCAGTTACGAGACCCCCAGGGTAGGAGGCTACACCTTC CASSYETPRVGGYTF
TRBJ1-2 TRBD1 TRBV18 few TGTGCCAGCTCCCCCGGGACAGCCTACTATGGCTACACCTTC CASSPGTAYYGYTF
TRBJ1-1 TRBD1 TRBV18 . TGTGCCAGCTCACCTTATAACCGGGACAGGTCTAACACTGAAGCTTTCTTT CASSPYNRDRSNTEAFF
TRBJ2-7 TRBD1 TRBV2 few TGTGCCAGCAGCCGAACAGGGGGAACCTACGAGCAGTACTTC CASSRTGGTYEQYF
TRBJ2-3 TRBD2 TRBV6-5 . TGTGCCAGCAGTTACTCAGCGGGGGGAAGCACAGATACGCAGTATTTT CASSYSAGGSTDTQYF
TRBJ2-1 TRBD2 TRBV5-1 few TGCGCCAGCAGCTTTGCAAAGCGGGGGGCGGAAAATGAGCAGTTCTTC CASSFAKRGAENEQFF
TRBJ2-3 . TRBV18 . TGTGCCAGCTCACCGCCAGGAACAGATACGCAGTATTTT CASSPPGTDTQYF
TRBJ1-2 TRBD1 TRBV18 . TGTGCCAGCTCACCCGACAGGGACGGCTACACCTTC CASSPDRDGYTF
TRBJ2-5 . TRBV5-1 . TGCGCCAGCAGCCAAGACAGACAAGAGACCCAGTACTTC CASSQDRQETQYF
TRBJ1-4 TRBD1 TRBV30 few TGTGCCTGGAACCGGGACAGGGGGCCGCCAACTAATGAAAAACTGTTTTTT CAWNRDRGPPTNEKLFF
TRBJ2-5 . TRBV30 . TGTGCCTGGAGTCCATCGGCGGGGGAGACCCAGTACTTC CAWSPSAGETQYF
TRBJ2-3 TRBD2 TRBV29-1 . TGCAGCGTTACGCGGGAGGGAACAGATACGCAGTATTTT CSVTREGTDTQYF
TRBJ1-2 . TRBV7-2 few TGTGCCAGCAGCTCCCGGAGGCATGGCTACACCTTC CASSSRRHGYTF
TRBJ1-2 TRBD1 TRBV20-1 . TGCAGTGCTAGAGATCAGGGGGTAACCTTC CSARDQGVTF
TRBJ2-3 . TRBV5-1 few TGCGCCAGCAGCTTGGTAGTTCCCAGCACAGATACGCAGTATTTT CASSLVVPSTDTQYF
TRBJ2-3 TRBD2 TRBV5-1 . TGCGCCAGCAGCTTCCGGACTAGCGAAGTGACAGATACGCAGTATTTT CASSFRTSEVTDTQYF
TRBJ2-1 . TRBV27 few TGTGCCAGCAGTTTTTCATGGCAGTACAATGAGCAGTTCTTC CASSFSWQYNEQFF
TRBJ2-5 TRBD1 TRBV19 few TGTGCCAGTAGTCCCCGGCTCGGGGCAGGGGGCGAGGGAAAGACCCAGTACTTC CASSPRLGAGGEGKTQYF
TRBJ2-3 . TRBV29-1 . TGCAGCGTTGAAGCGGGATACGGGGGCACAGATACGCAGTATTTT CSVEAGYGGTDTQYF
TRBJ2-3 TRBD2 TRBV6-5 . TGTGCCAGCAGTTACCGACTAGCTCGAGGGGATACGCAGTATTTT CASSYRLARGDTQYF
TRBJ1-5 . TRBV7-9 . TGTGCCAGCAGCTTAGGGTTGCAGAATCAGCCCCAGCATTTT CASSLGLQNQPQHF
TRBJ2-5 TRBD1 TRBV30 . TGTGCCTGGAGTAGGGGGCGGATAGAGACCCAGTACTTC CAWSRGRIETQYF
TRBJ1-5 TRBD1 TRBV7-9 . TGTGCCAGCAGCTCAACAGGGGCGAGCAATCAGCCCCAGCATTTT CASSSTGASNQPQHF
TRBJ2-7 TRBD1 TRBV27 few TGTGCCAGCGGGGGACAGGGGCACGAGCAGTACTTC CASGGQGHEQYF
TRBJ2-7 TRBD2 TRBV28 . TGTGCCAGCAGTTCGGGACTAGCGGGGAACTACGAGCAGTACTTC CASSSGLAGNYEQYF
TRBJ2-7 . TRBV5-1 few TGCGCCAGCAGCTTGGAGAGCGAGCAGTACTTC CASSLESEQYF
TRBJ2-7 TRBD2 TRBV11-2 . TGTGCCAGCAGCCGCCAAGGAGGCGGGAGCTCCTACGAGCAGTACTTC CASSRQGGGSSYEQYF
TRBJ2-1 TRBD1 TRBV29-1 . TGCAGCGCTACAGGGGTAACCTACAATGAGCAGTTCTTC CSATGVTYNEQFF
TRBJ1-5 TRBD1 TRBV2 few TGTGCCAGCAGCTATACCGGGACAGGGTACGGGCAGCCCCAGCATTTT CASSYTGTGYGQPQHF
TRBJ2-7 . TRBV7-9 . TGTGCCAGCAGCTTGCCGGGAGACCCCTACGAGCAGTACTTC CASSLPGDPYEQYF
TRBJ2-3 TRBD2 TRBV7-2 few TGTGCCAGCAGCCGGCCCTTAGCGGGAGCCTCAGATACGCAGTATTTT CASSRPLAGASDTQYF
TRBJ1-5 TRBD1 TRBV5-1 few TGCGCCAGCAGCTACGGACAGGGGGATCAGCCCCAGCATTTT CASSYGQGDQPQHF
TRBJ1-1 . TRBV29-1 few TGCAGCGTTGCCCCACTCCGATCCGAATTTGGGCACACTGAAGCTTTCTTT CSVAPLRSEFGHTEAFF
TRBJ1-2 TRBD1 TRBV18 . TGTGCCAGCTCCCAGACAGGGGGCAACGACTACACCTTC CASSQTGGNDYTF
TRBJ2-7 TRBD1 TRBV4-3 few TGCGCCAGCAGCCAACGGGACAGGGGGCCGGGCGAGCAGTACTTC CASSQRDRGPGEQYF
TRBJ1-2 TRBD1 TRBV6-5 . TGTGCCAGCAGCCCGGGACAGAACTATGGCTACACCTTC CASSPGQNYGYTF
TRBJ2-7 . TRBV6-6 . TGTGCCAGCAGTAAGAGCTCCTACGAGCAGTACTTC CASSKSSYEQYF
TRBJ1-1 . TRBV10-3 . TGTGCCATCAGAGCAGGGGAGTCTGAAGCTTTCTTT CAIRAGESEAFF
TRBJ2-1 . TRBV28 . TGTGCCAGCAGCCCCTCCGACAGCTCCAATGAGTTCTTC CASSPSDSSNEFF
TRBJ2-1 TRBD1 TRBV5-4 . TGTGCCAGCAGCTCCTTCTTAACAGGGGTTGGGCAGTTCTTC CASSSFLTGVGQFF
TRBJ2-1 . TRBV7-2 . TGTGCCAGCAGCTTAGTGAGGAGCACGGTGATTCATGAGCAGTTCTTC CASSLVRSTVIHEQFF
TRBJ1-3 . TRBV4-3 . TGCGCCAGCAGCCAAGACGTTTACTCTGGAAACACCATATATTTT CASSQDVYSGNTIYF
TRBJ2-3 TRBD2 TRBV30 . TGTGCCTGGACGCTAGCGGGTTCCACTAGCACAGATACGCAGTATTTT CAWTLAGSTSTDTQYF
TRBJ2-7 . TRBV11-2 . TGTGCCAGCAGCCGGGGACAATTCTACGAGCAGTACTTC CASSRGQFYEQYF
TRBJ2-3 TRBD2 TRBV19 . TGTGCCAGTAGTATGCGGGGGACAGATACGCAGTATTTT CASSMRGTDTQYF
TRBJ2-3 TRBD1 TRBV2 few TGTGCCAGCAGAAGGGACAGTAGCACAGATACGCAGTATTTT CASRRDSSTDTQYF
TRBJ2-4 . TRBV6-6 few TGTGCCAGCAGTTACCGAAACACCAAAAACATTCAGTACTTC CASSYRNTKNIQYF
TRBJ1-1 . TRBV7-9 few TGTGCCAGCAGCCCCGGTTTTGTCTTTAGCACTGAAGCTTTCTTT CASSPGFVFSTEAFF
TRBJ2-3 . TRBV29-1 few TGCAGCGTTTATAGCGCAGATACGCAGTATTTT CSVYSADTQYF
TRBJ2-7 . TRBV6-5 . TGTGCCAGCAGTTACTCTGGAGGGCCAATCTACGAGCAGTACTTC CASSYSGGPIYEQYF